The clone carrying this T cell receptor (beta chain) was observed a handful of times. This CDR3 has 14 residues. Germline V gives CDR1 MNHEY, CDR2 SVGAGI. Trimming took off 2 bases at V and 1 base at J, with 8 bases between the two ends. Sequencing was performed with immunoSEQ multiplex PCR; in TCRdb, only in-frame clones are kept and a portion is missing. Of roughly 4,800 clones in the sample, approximately 88% were seen once. This sample stems from a study of blood T cell repertoires in COVID-19. Study at large: Sources were T cells, B-cell-depleted T cells, or PBMCs; the material itself was cDNA or gDNA.

The sample consisted of peripheral blood. The chain carries TRBV6-5 and TRBJ1-1, with TRBD1 as a possible D gene (5 bases). The origin of this receptor is a man in his 70s with COVID-19, enrolled during active disease. The CDR3 is CASSYGGGNTEAFF. The CDR3 nucleotides read TGTGCCAGCAGTTACGGCGGGGGGAACACTGAAGCTTTCTTT.